This is a list of T cell receptor beta chains from one sample in a study of blood T cell repertoires in COVID-19. Assay: immunoSEQ multiplex PCR; the TCRdb copy retains only in-frame clones and omits some. The sample has 100,000 to 150,000 clones, less than 90% seen once. Input material: peripheral blood. These receptors all come from a woman in her 30s who had recovered from COVID-19. Each CDR3 is given with its conserved first and last residue. A D gene is named only where the DNA matches it firmly. A row's size may be missing; if present it is once, few, many or a size class.

D,J,V,size,DNA,CDR3
TRBD1,TRBJ1-5,TRBV19,-,TGTGCCAGTAGTGTGCTCGGGACAGGATTCAATCAGCCCCAGCATTTT,CASSVLGTGFNQPQHF
-,TRBJ1-1,TRBV5-6,few,TGTGCCAGCAGCCTTGGGACTCCGAACCGGGCTTTCTTT,CASSLGTPNRAFF
TRBD2,TRBJ2-7,TRBV12-5,few,TGTGCTAGTGGTCCACCGAGAAAGGGACTAGGGTCCTACGAGCAGTACTTC,CASGPPRKGLGSYEQYF
-,TRBJ1-2,TRBV7-9,-,TGTGCCAGCAGCTCCAGGGGAGATGGCTACACCTTC,CASSSRGDGYTF
-,TRBJ1-5,TRBV5-1,once,TGCGCCAGCAGCCGGAGACAGGTGAAAAATCAGCCCCAGCATTTT,CASSRRQVKNQPQHF
-,TRBJ2-7,TRBV5-5,-,TGTGCCAGCAGCCGGGGGGGACAGGGTTCCTACGAGCAGTACTTC,CASSRGGQGSYEQYF
-,TRBJ2-7,TRBV6-6,-,TGTGCCAGTTCGGGGAGCTCCTACGAGCAGTACTTC,CASSGSSYEQYF
TRBD1,TRBJ1-1,TRBV6-6,-,TGTGCCAGCAGTGGCTGGAACAGGGGTGACACTGAAGCTTTCTTT,CASSGWNRGDTEAFF
TRBD2,TRBJ2-1,TRBV4-1,-,TGCGCCAGCAGCCAAGAGGCTAGCGGGGGGCTAAACAATGAGCAGTTCTTC,CASSQEASGGLNNEQFF
-,TRBJ2-3,TRBV19,-,TGTGCCAGTAGCTCCAGGGGCACAGATACGCAGTATTTT,CASSSRGTDTQYF
TRBD2,TRBJ2-1,TRBV4-2,once,TGTGCCAGCAGCCAAAACCTAGCGGGTGGATACAATGAGCAGTTCTTC,CASSQNLAGGYNEQFF
-,TRBJ2-2,TRBV14,-,TGTGCCAGCAGCCCATCGGGGAGCCTAAACACCGGGGAGCTGTTTTTT,CASSPSGSLNTGELFF
-,TRBJ1-4,TRBV2,-,TGTGCCAGCAACCGACAGGCTGCAACTAATGAAAAACTGTTTTTT,CASNRQAATNEKLFF
TRBD2,TRBJ2-1,TRBV2,few,TGTGCCAGCAGTGCCGGACTAGGCTCCTACAATGAGCAGTTCTTC,CASSAGLGSYNEQFF
TRBD1,TRBJ2-6,TRBV18,-,TGTGCCAGCTCACGAGGACAGGGATCGTCTGGGGCCAACGTCCTGACTTTC,CASSRGQGSSGANVLTF
-,TRBJ1-5,TRBV5-6,once,TGTGCCAGCAGCTTCGACCCGGAGGAGGGGAGACAGCCCCAGCATTTT,CASSFDPEEGRQPQHF
-,TRBJ2-7,TRBV4-1,-,TGCGCCAGCAGCCAACCTGCCAAACGGGGGAGCAGGGACGAGCAGTACTTC,CASSQPAKRGSRDEQYF
-,TRBJ2-5,TRBV14,-,TGTGCCAGCAGCCAAGATCCCGCCCAGTTTGGCCAAGAGACCCAGTACTTC,CASSQDPAQFGQETQYF
TRBD2,TRBJ2-5,TRBV7-2,once,TGTGCCAGCAGCTTACGACTAGCGGGAGTAGAGACCCAGTACTTC,CASSLRLAGVETQYF
TRBD1,TRBJ1-1,TRBV2,-,TGTGCCAGCACCAAACAGGGGATCGTCATTGAAGCTTTCTTT,CASTKQGIVIEAFF
TRBD2,TRBJ2-7,TRBV4-2,once,TGTGCCAGCAGTTTTAGCGGGACCATCTACGAGCAGTACTTC,CASSFSGTIYEQYF
TRBD2,TRBJ2-5,TRBV5-6,few,TGTGCCAGCAGCCTGGGACTAGCGGGAGGGAAGACCCAGTACTTC,CASSLGLAGGKTQYF
-,TRBJ2-1,TRBV5-1,-,TGCGCCAGCAGCTTGGCAGGAACCTACAATGAGCAGTTCTTC,CASSLAGTYNEQFF
TRBD1,TRBJ2-5,TRBV12-5,-,TGTGCTAGTGGTTTGGTCCTTACCGGGACAGCCAGCGAAGAGACCCAGTACTTC,CASGLVLTGTASEETQYF
TRBD1,TRBJ2-7,TRBV5-6,-,TGTGCCAGCATCGAGACAGGGGGCTCCTACGAGCAGTACTTC,CASIETGGSYEQYF